This T cell receptor beta chain was captured by sequencing in a study of blood T cell repertoires in COVID-19. Study-level background: The study drew acute and convalescent COVID-19 samples from the United States, Italy and Spain.

Assay: immunoSEQ multiplex PCR; the TCRdb copy retains only in-frame clones and omits some. The repertoire holds about 320,000 clones, with about nine tenths as singletons. After removal of 10 bases from V and 4 bases from J, the junction contained 22 bases not matched to a gene. CDR3 length: 19 amino acids. CDR1 and CDR2 (germline): SNHLY, FYNNEI. Material for sequencing was PBMCs or T cells enriched from blood (not recorded which). The rearrangement links TRBV2 to TRBJ2-7; 13 positions match TRBD2. The sequence came from a man aged 55 to 69 who had recovered from COVID-19. CDR3 bases: TGTGCCACCACAATGACAGGGACCGGGACTAGCGGGACAGTATACGAGCAGTACTTC. Translating gives CATTMTGTGTSGTVYEQYF.